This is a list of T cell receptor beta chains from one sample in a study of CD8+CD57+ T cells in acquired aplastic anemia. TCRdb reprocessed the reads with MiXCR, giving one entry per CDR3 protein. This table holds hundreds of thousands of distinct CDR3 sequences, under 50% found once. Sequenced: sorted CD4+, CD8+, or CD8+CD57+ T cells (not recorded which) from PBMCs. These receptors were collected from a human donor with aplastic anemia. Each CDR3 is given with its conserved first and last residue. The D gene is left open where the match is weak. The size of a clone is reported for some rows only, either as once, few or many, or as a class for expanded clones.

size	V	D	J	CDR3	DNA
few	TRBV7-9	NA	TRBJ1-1	CASSPGAGSTEAFF	TGTGCCAGCAGCCCGGGGGCCGGGAGCACTGAAGCTTTCTTT
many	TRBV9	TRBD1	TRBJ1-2	CASSRPGTGGNGYTF	TGTGCCAGCAGCCGCCCCGGGACAGGGGGGAATGGCTACACCTTC
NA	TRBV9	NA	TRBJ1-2	CASSARLAGGDGYTF	TGTGCCAGCAGCGCCCGACTAGCGGGGGGCGATGGCTACACCTTC
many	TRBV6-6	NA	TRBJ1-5	CASSYSGAQPQHF	TGTGCCAGCAGTTACTCGGGGGCACAGCCCCAGCATTTT
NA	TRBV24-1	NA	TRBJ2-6	CATSDFPLGSGANVLTF	TGTGCCACCAGTGATTTTCCCCTGGGCTCTGGGGCCAACGTCCTGACTTTC
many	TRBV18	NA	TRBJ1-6	CASSPSGPPLHF	TGTGCCAGCTCACCGTCTGGACCACCCCTCCACTTT
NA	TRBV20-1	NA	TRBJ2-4	CSAPGGAKNIQYF	TGCAGTGCTCCCGGCGGAGCCAAAAACATTCAGTACTTC
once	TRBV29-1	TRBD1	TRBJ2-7	CSVADRGYEQYF	TGCAGCGTTGCCGACAGGGGATACGAGCAGTACTTC
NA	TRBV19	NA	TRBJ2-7	CASSMNSYEQYF	TGTGCCAGTAGTATGAACTCCTACGAGCAGTACTTC
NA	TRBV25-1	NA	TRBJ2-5	CASRGPISNQPQYF	TGTGCCAGTCGGGGTCCCATTAGCAATCAGCCCCAGTACTTC
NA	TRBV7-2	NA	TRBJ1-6	CASSLVGGVSPLHF	TGTGCCAGCAGCTTAGTGGGGGGGGTTTCACCCCTCCACTTT
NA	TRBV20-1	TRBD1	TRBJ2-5	CSARDPGQGQRETQYF	TGCAGTGCTAGAGATCCGGGACAGGGACAGAGGGAGACCCAGTACTTC
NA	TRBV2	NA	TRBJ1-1	CASRDPGQSPDF	TGTGCCAGCAGGGATCCCGGACAGAGTCCAGACTTT
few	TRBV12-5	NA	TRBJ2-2	CASGLVRGTLNTGELFF	TGTGCTAGTGGTTTGGTACGGGGAACTCTTAACACCGGGGAGCTGTTTTTT
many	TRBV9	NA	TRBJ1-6	CASSDLNSPLHF	TGTGCCAGCAGCGACTTAAATTCACCCCTCCACTTT
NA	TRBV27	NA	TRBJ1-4	CASKQGGEKLFF	TGTGCCAGCAAGCAGGGTGGTGAAAAACTGTTTTTT
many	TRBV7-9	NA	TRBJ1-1	CASSSSEAFF	TGCGCCAGCAGCTCATCTGAAGCTTTCTTT
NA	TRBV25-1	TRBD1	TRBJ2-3	CASSGGQGAADTQYF	TGTGCCAGCAGTGGAGGACAGGGGGCGGCAGATACGCAGTATTTT
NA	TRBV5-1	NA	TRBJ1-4	CASTTSGATNEKLFF	TGCGCCAGCACAACCTCAGGGGCAACTAATGAAAAACTGTTTTTT
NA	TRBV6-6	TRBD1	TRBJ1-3	CASRITGAGNTIYF	TGTGCCAGCAGAATAACAGGGGCGGGAAACACCATATATTTT
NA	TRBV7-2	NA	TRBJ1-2	CACSLGGGSGYGYTF	TGTGCCTGCAGCTTAGGGGGGGGTTCGGGATATGGCTACACCTTC
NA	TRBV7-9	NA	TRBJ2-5	CASSLEGVDETQYF	TGTGCCAGCAGCTTAGAGGGGGTGGATGAGACCCAGTACTTC
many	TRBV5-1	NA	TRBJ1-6	CASSSGSEAYNSPLHF	TGCGCCAGCAGCTCAGGGTCTGAAGCCTATAATTCACCCCTCCACTTT
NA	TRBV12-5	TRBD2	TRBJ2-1	CASGSYSASGRREQFF	TGTGCTAGTGGTTCATACTCGGCTAGCGGGAGACGTGAGCAGTTCTTC
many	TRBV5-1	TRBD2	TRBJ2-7	CASSPAGGGSHEQYF	TGCGCCAGCAGCCCTGCCGGGGGGGGCTCGCACGAGCAGTACTTC
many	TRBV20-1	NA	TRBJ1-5	CSARGRTPNQPQHF	TGCAGTGCTAGGGGCCGGACACCCAATCAGCCCCAGCATTTT
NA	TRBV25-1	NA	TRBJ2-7	CASSLPGDLIAQYF	TGTGCCAGCAGCCTCCCTGGGGACCTTATCGCCCAGTACTTC
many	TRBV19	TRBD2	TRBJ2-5	CASSLGSGGETQYF	TGTGCCAGTAGTCTCGGGTCGGGGGGGGAGACCCAGTACTTC
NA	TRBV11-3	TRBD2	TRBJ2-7	CASSSKETSGGRDDAKYEQYF	TGTGCCAGCAGCTCCAAAGAAACTAGCGGGGGTAGGGATGACGCCAAATACGAGCAGTACTTC
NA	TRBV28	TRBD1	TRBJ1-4	CASSPQGAFNEKLFF	TGTGCCAGCAGTCCCCAGGGGGCCTTTAATGAAAAACTGTTTTTT
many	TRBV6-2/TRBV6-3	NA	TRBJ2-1	CASRSSGGNEQFF	TGTGCCAGCAGGTCTAGTGGGGGCAATGAGCAGTTCTTC
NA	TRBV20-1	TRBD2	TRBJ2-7	CSATSGGLSYEQYF	TGCAGTGCGACTAGCGGGGGGCTCTCCTACGAGCAGTACTTC
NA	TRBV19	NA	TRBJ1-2	CASSIDPDTTGRYTF	TGTGCCAGTAGTATCGATCCAGACACCACAGGGCGCTACACCTTC
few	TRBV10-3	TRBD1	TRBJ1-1	CAIRDRENTEAFF	TGTGCCATCAGGGACAGGGAGAACACTGAAGCTTTCTTT
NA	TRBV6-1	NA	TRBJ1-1	CASSYSPVEEAFF	TGTGCCAGCAGTTACTCTCCAGTTGAAGAAGCTTTCTTT
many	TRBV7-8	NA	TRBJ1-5	CASSRTVSNQPQHF	TGTGCCAGCAGCCGGACAGTGAGCAATCAGCCCCAGCATTTT
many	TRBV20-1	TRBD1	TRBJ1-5	CSARAGTGLTGAQPQHF	TGCAGTGCTAGGGCCGGGACAGGGTTAACGGGGGCTCAGCCCCAGCATTTT
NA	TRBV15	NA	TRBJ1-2	CATSRVSDRNYGYTF	TGTGCCACCAGCAGAGTTTCGGACCGAAACTATGGCTACACCTTC
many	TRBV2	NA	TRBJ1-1	CASSGERGTEAFF	TGTGCCAGCTCGGGGGAAAGGGGAACTGAAGCTTTCTTT
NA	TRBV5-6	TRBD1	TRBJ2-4	CASSSGTRTGLAKNIQYF	TGTGCCAGCAGCTCTGGGACCCGGACAGGATTAGCCAAAAACATTCAGTACTTC
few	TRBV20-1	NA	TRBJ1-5	CSARVGNTGFGNQPQHF	TGCAGTGCTAGAGTGGGAAACACGGGGTTCGGCAATCAGCCCCAGCATTTT
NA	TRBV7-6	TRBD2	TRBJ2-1	CASSNRGTSSYNEQFF	TGTGCCAGCAGCAATAGGGGGACTAGCTCCTACAATGAGCAGTTCTTC
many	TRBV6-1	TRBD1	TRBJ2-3	CASSERTLGQGTDTQYF	TGTGCCAGCAGTGAGAGAACGTTAGGACAGGGCACAGATACGCAGTATTTT